What follows are 8 T cell receptor beta chains derived from one specimen sequenced in a study of spatial heterogeneity in lung cancer. Time point in this sample: sample taken at primary tumor resection. Unsorted samples of tumor, nontumor lung or frozen PBMC had their whole RNA sequenced. TCRdb called the 5' RACE reads again in MiXCR, with one record for every CDR3 protein. The sample has 50,000 or so distinct CDR3 sequences; about 7.6% are singletons. The source was PBMCs, collected at surgery. The receptors shown here come from a female donor with early-stage non-small cell lung cancer.

The chain carries TRBV29-1 and TRBJ2-7; tentatively, D is TRBD1 or TRBD2 (7 bases each). From germline, CDR1 is SQVTM and CDR2 ANQGSEA. The CDR3 runs to 13 residues. Trimming removed 3 bases from V and 3 bases from J, with 12 bases in between. The CDR3 nucleotides read TGCAGCGTTGAGACAGGGAGGGACTACGAGCAGTACTTC. Its translation: CSVETGRDYEQYF.

This clonotype was counted many times. This chain connects TRBV7-8 to TRBJ2-1, with a tentative D call TRBD2 (8 bases). The CDR3 is 15 amino acids. V was shortened by 2 bases and J by 15 bases, with 23 bases between the two germline ends. CDR1 and CDR2 from the germline V gene are SGHVS and FQNEAQ. The CDR3 sequence is CASSLLGVAGRGLFF. The CDR3 DNA reads as TGTGCCAGCAGCTTATTAGGGGTAGCGGGGAGGGGGCTGTTCTTC.

This clonotype was detected a few times. The genes are TRBV7-2 and TRBJ2-7, with 10 bases identical to TRBD2. The CDR3 sequence is 15 residues long. CDR1 and CDR2 from the germline V gene are SGHTA and FQGNSA. Trimming removed 2 bases from V and 3 bases from J; junction bases left unmatched: 4. The CDR3 DNA is TGTGCCAGCAGCTTATCGGTAGCGGGGGGCTACGAGCAGTACTTC. The encoded protein is CASSLSVAGGYEQYF. Together with reference TRBV7-2 and TRBJ2-7, the CDR3 gives the full variable domain: GAGVSQSPSNKVTEKGKDVELRCDPISGHTALYWYRQSLGQGLEFLIYFQGNSAPDKSGLPSDRFSAERTGGSVSTLTIQRTQQEDSAVYLCASSLSVAGGYEQYFGPGTRLTVT.

This clonotype was picked up a small number of times. This chain uses TRBV28 with TRBJ2-1, with TRBD1 identical over 11 bases. CDR1 is MDHEN and CDR2 is SYDVKM in the germline V gene. The CDR3 extends over 15 amino acids. V lost 2 bases, J lost 8 bases, and 5 bases stayed unmatched. CDR3 protein: CASSLRDRGLDEQFF. In DNA, the CDR3 is TGTGCCAGCAGTTTAAGGGACAGGGGGTTAGATGAGCAGTTCTTC.

This clonotype was seen a few times. The V and J genes are TRBV19 and TRBJ1-2; 8 bases agree with TRBD1. This CDR3 is 16 amino acids long. The J segment lost 0 bases and the V segment lost 11 bases, leaving 14 bases of the junction unmatched. The germline V gene has CDR1 LNHDA and CDR2 SQIVND (reference sequence). CDR3 sequence reads: CASSPTGVSSNYGYTF. CDR3 bases: TGTGCCTCATCACCGACAGGGGTGTCTTCTAACTATGGCTACACCTTC.

The J gene is TRBJ1-2, the V gene TRBV5-1, with 11 nucleotides matching TRBD1. CDR3 length: 14 amino acids. V shed 4 bases, J shed 5 bases, and the junction held 4 bases outside the gene matches. Germline V gene sequence: CDR1 SGHRS, CDR2 YFSETQ. The chain's CDR3 is CASSAGQGAYGYTF. In DNA form, the CDR3 reads TGCGCCAGCAGCGCAGGACAGGGGGCTTATGGCTACACCTTC.

This clonotype was picked up many times. The chain carries TRBV12-3 or TRBV12-4 and TRBJ1-3; D remains unclear. This CDR3 has 15 residues. Trimming stripped 2 bases from V and 0 bases from J, with 8 bases between. CDR3 residues: CASSLSGDSGNTIYF. The CDR3 coding sequence is TGTGCCAGCAGTTTATCCGGGGACTCTGGAAACACCATATATTTT.

This clonotype was counted ten times or more. The chain joins TRBV13 to TRBJ2-7; D perhaps matches TRBD1 (7 bases). The CDR3 has 13 amino acids. The V and J ends lost 3 bases and 4 bases respectively, with 10 bases between them. Germline assignment: CDR1 PRHDT and CDR2 FYEKMQ (reference sequence). The CDR3 DNA sequence: TGTGCCAGCAGCTTGGAGGGGGCTTACGAGCAGTACTTC. Translation: CASSLEGAYEQYF.